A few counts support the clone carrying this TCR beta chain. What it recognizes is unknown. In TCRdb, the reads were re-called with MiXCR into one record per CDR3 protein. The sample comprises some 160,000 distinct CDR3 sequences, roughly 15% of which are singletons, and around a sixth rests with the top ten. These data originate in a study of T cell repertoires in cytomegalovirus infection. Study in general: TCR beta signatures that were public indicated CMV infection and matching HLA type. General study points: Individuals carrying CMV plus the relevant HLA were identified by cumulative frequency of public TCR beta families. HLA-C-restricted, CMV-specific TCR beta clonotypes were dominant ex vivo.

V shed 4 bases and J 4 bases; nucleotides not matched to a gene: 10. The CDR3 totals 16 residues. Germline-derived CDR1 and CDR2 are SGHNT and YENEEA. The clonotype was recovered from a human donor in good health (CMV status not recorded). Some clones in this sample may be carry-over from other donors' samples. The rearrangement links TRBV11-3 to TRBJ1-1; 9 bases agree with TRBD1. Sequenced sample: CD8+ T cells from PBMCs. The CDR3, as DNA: TGTGCCAGCAGCTCCGCCGGGACAGGGCGGTTCACTGAAGCTTTCTTT. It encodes CASSSAGTGRFTEAFF.